The 14 T cell receptor beta chains in this list originate from one sample, sequenced in a study of blood T cell repertoires in COVID-19. Data came from immunoSEQ multiplex PCR; TCRdb stores just in-frame clones and leaves some out. The data show around 89,000 clones, with less than 80% seen just once and approximately 15% held by the top ten. What was sequenced was peripheral blood. These receptor sequences come from an elderly woman with acute or convalescent COVID-19.

The table lists this clone with a count of one. In DNA, the CDR3 is TGTGCCTGGAGTGTACAGGGCAGGGGCTACGAGCAGTACTTC. Its protein product is CAWSVQGRGYEQYF. This sequence joins TRBV30 and TRBJ2-7, with D perhaps matching TRBD1 (6 bases). V was shortened by 0 bases and J by 3 bases, with 12 bases between the two germline ends. The germline V gene encodes CDR1 GTSNPN and CDR2 SVGIG (reference sequence). The CDR3 contains 14 residues.

The chain combines TRBV5-1 with TRBJ2-3; D ambiguous. The CDR3 has 13 amino acids. The V and J ends lost 4 bases and 5 bases respectively, with 11 bases between them. Germline values: CDR1 SGHRS, CDR2 YFSETQ. For the CDR3, the DNA is TGCGCCAGCAGCCAACCAGAACAAGATACGCAGTATTTT. As protein: CASSQPEQDTQYF.

The rearrangement joins TRBV14 to TRBJ2-5, with 8 bases lining up with TRBD1. Trimming took 1 base from V and 5 from J; bases not matched to a gene: 6. This CDR3 has 15 residues. The V gene's germline CDR1 is SGHDN and CDR2 FVKESK. The CDR3, as DNA: TGTGCCAGCAGCCAAGGGGCAGGGGGCTGGGAGACCCAGTACTTC. It codes for CASSQGAGGWETQYF.

The chain combines TRBV5-1 with TRBJ1-1; D may be TRBD1 (6 bases). With 0 bases removed from V and 9 bases from J, the gap between germline ends came to 15 bases. The CDR3 length is 14 residues. Germline lookup yields CDR1 SGHRS and CDR2 YFSETQ. The CDR3 reads CASSLGGGAEQAFF. DNA for the CDR3: TGCGCCAGCAGCTTGGGGGGGGGCGCGGAACAAGCTTTCTTT.

This chain uses TRBV5-4 with TRBJ2-7, with a tentative D call TRBD1 (5 bases). Germline CDR1 and CDR2: SGHNT and YYREEE (reference sequence). The CDR3 length is 15 residues. V was trimmed by 4 bases and J by 0 bases, leaving 14 bases between them. CDR3 nucleotide sequence: TGTGCCAGCAGCCAACAGACAGTCGGCTCCTACGAGCAGTACTTC. Encoded protein: CASSQQTVGSYEQYF.

This clone showed up just a few times. This rearrangement joins TRBV5-6 to TRBJ2-7; 8 bases are a match to TRBD1. This CDR3 is built from 14 residues. Germline CDR1 SGHDT, CDR2 YYEEEE. V shed 0 bases and J 3 bases; nucleotides not matched to a gene: 2. The CDR3 loop reads CASSLGTGNYEQYF. CDR3 sequence (DNA): TGTGCCAGCAGCTTGGGGACAGGGAACTACGAGCAGTACTTC.

The genes are TRBV28 and TRBJ2-1, with 9 bases lining up with TRBD2. Germline V gene lookup returns CDR1 MDHEN and CDR2 SYDVKM. Trimming at V came to 4 bases and at J to 4 bases, leaving 8 bases not matched to a gene. This CDR3 comprises 16 residues. CDR3 loop: CASSSPGLAEYNEQFF. The CDR3 DNA is TGTGCCAGCAGTTCCCCGGGACTAGCCGAATACAATGAGCAGTTCTTC. Full variable domain (outside the CDR3, taken from reference TRBV28 and TRBJ2-1): DVKVTQSSRYLVKRTGEKVFLECVQDMDHENMFWYRQDPGLGLRLIYFSYDVKMKEKGDIPEGYSVSREKKERFSLILESASTNQTSMYLCASSSPGLAEYNEQFFGPGTRLTVL.

The chain joins TRBV7-3 to TRBJ1-1; 7 bases agree with TRBD1. Losses at the gene ends were 0 bases for V and 5 bases for J; bases not matched to a gene: 0. Germline V gene sequence: CDR1 SGHTA, CDR2 FQGTGA. The CDR3 is 13 residues long. The CDR3 nucleotides read TGTGCCAGCAGCTTAACGACAGGGACTGAAGCTTTCTTT. Translation gives CASSLTTGTEAFF.

This clone was detected only a few times. The chain carries TRBV7-8 and TRBJ1-3, with 8 bases fitting TRBD1. After removal of 5 bases from V and 3 bases from J, the junction contained 9 bases not matched to a gene. The germline V gene has CDR1 SGHVS and CDR2 FQNEAQ. This CDR3 is built from 16 residues. The CDR3 bases are TGTGCCAGCAGCCCACGAAGGACAGGGTTTGGAAACACCATATATTTT. Protein product: CASSPRRTGFGNTIYF.

The genes are TRBV4-1 and TRBJ2-3; perhaps TRBD1 as D (6 bases). The ends were cut back, 7 bases at V and 0 bases at J, with 17 bases in the middle. The CDR3 totals 16 residues. CDR1 is MGHRA and CDR2 is YSYEKL in the germline V gene. The CDR3 is CASKRFVQGSTDTQYF. The CDR3 DNA follows: TGCGCCAGCAAGCGTTTTGTACAGGGAAGCACAGATACGCAGTATTTT.

This clone appeared once. The chain combines TRBV10-3 with TRBJ1-1, with D hard to call. The CDR3 covers 14 residues. V was pared by 4 bases and J by 1 base, with 10 bases between. The V gene's germline CDR1 is ENHRY and CDR2 SYGVKD. This CDR3 is CAISVTQSNTEAFF. In DNA, the CDR3 is TGTGCCATCAGTGTTACCCAGTCGAACACTGAAGCTTTCTTT.

CDR3 sequence reads: CASSALLLGQETQYF. In DNA form, the CDR3 reads TGTGCCAGCAGCGCCCTTTTACTAGGCCAAGAGACCCAGTACTTC. V and J are TRBV14 and TRBJ2-5, with D perhaps TRBD2 (5 bases). Germline lookup yields CDR1 SGHDN and CDR2 FVKESK. Deletions cut 5 bases from V and 1 base from J, with 14 bases between. There are 15 residues in the CDR3. The full variable domain, its missing parts supplied by reference TRBV14 and TRBJ2-5, is EAGVTQFPSHSVIEKGQTVTLRCDPISGHDNLYWYRRVMGKEIKFLLHFVKESKQDESGMPNNRFLAERTGGTYSTLKVQPAELEDSGVYFCASSALLLGQETQYFGPGTRLLVL.

This clone was seen only a few times. The J gene is TRBJ1-6, the V gene TRBV7-2; D uncertain. The CDR3 loop spans 14 amino acids. Germline CDR1 and CDR2: SGHTA and FQGNSA. V was clipped by 2 bases and J by 7 bases, with 9 bases between them. CDR3 protein: CASSLRRENSPLHF. The CDR3 DNA reads as TGTGCCAGCAGCTTAAGACGGGAAAATTCACCCCTCCACTTT.

Written as DNA, the CDR3 is TGTGCCAGCACCAACGAGGACAGGGCTCAGTACTTC. It is translated as CASTNEDRAQYF. This sequence joins TRBV6-5 and TRBJ2-4, with 8 positions matching TRBD1. The germline CDR1 and CDR2 sequences are MNHEY and SVGAGI. After removal of 7 bases from V and 12 bases from J, the junction contained 8 bases not matched to a gene. The CDR3 is 12 residues long.